The 29 T cell receptor beta chains listed next were all sequenced from one sample in a study of cytomegalovirus exposure and HLA in healthy donors. PCR employed 60 Vbeta and 13 Jbeta primers. The table came from immunoSEQ multiplex PCR; TCRdb's copy has only in-frame clones and leaves some out. The data contain over 85,000 clones, less than 75% of them singletons. The sequenced sample consisted of PBMCs. The receptors derive from a man aged 25 to 40 in good health and CMV-seronegative.

This clone was counted only a few times. The rearrangement uses TRBV7-8 and TRBJ1-1; 7 bases map to TRBD1. This CDR3 comprises 14 residues. In germline, CDR1 is SGHVS, CDR2 FQNEAQ. The V segment lost 5 bases and the J segment 2 bases; nucleotides outside the gene matches: 5. DNA of the CDR3: TGTGCCAGCAGCCACGACAGGGTCAACACTGAAGCTTTCTTT. Translation gives CASSHDRVNTEAFF.

This chain joins TRBV2 and TRBJ2-7, with D unclear. Trimming took off 5 bases at V and 3 bases at J, with 11 bases between the two ends. Germline CDR1 reads SNHLY; CDR2 reads FYNNEI. This CDR3 has 13 amino acids. The CDR3 region is CASSKGDIYEQYF. The CDR3, as DNA: TGTGCCAGCAGTAAAGGAGATATCTACGAGCAGTACTTC.

This clone was observed a handful of times. CDR3 nucleotides: TGTGCCAGCAGGGGGGACAGAGAAAACATTCAGTACTTC. This encodes CASRGDRENIQYF. The chain carries TRBV25-1 and TRBJ2-4; 7 bases agree with TRBD1. Germline V gives CDR1 MGHDK, CDR2 SYGVNS. Trimming took 6 bases from V and 5 from J; bases not matched to a gene: 4. This CDR3 contains 13 residues.

The chain joins TRBV12-2 to TRBJ2-5; the DNA was not compared with TRBD1, the D call given in the table. TRBV12-2 constitutes a pseudogene. The CDR3 spans 10 residues. The CDR3 protein is CASRLGQSYF. The CDR3 region has the DNA TGTGCAAGTCGCTTGGGACAGTCGTACTTC.

J is TRBJ1-2 and V is TRBV14; 10 nucleotides align to TRBD1. Germline lookup yields CDR1 SGHDN and CDR2 FVKESK. V dropped 5 bases and J dropped 4; count of bases not matched to a gene: 7. CDR3 length equals 15 residues. CDR3 residues: CASSERQGASYGYTF. CDR3 DNA sequence: TGTGCCAGCAGCGAAAGACAGGGGGCAAGCTATGGCTACACCTTC.

The rearrangement uses TRBV28 and TRBJ2-1; TRBD2 matches at 9 bases. CDR1 MDHEN and CDR2 SYDVKM come from the germline V gene. The CDR3 spans 15 residues. The V segment lost 5 bases and the J segment 8 bases; nucleotides outside the gene matches: 10. The CDR3 DNA reads TGTGCCAGCAGTCCCTTAGCGGGAGCGTCGGATGAGCAGTTCTTC. It specifies CASSPLAGASDEQFF. Full variable domain (outside the CDR3, taken from reference TRBV28 and TRBJ2-1): DVKVTQSSRYLVKRTGEKVFLECVQDMDHENMFWYRQDPGLGLRLIYFSYDVKMKEKGDIPEGYSVSREKKERFSLILESASTNQTSMYLCASSPLAGASDEQFFGPGTRLTVL.

The V and J genes are TRBV6-6 and TRBJ2-3; D ambiguous. CDR1 MNHNY and CDR2 SVGAGI come from the germline V gene (reference sequence). CDR3 size: 11 residues. V was shortened by 6 bases and J by 3 bases, with 4 bases between the two germline ends. The CDR3 nucleotides are TGTGCCAGCAGGACAACAGATACGCAGTATTTT. Translated: CASRTTDTQYF.

This sequence joins TRBV18 and TRBJ1-1, with D hard to call. This CDR3 region has 13 residues. Germline-derived CDR1 and CDR2 are KGHSH and LQKENI. Trimming pared 2 bases from V and 0 bases from J, leaving 4 bases between. The CDR3 here is CASSPSLNTEAFF. DNA for the CDR3: TGTGCCAGCTCACCATCTTTGAACACTGAAGCTTTCTTT.

This clone was seen a few times. This chain connects TRBV4-1 to TRBJ1-3; 9 bases align to TRBD1. Trimming took 1 base from V and 6 from J; bases not matched to a gene: 19. In germline, CDR1 is MGHRA, CDR2 YSYEKL. The CDR3 loop spans 20 amino acids. The CDR3 DNA reads as TGCGCCAGCAGCCAAGCCGCCGGGACAGGGTGGATAGTCGCCGAAAACACCATATATTTT. It translates to CASSQAAGTGWIVAENTIYF.

There are a few counts of this clone. The genes are TRBV4-1 and TRBJ2-7; the match to TRBD2 covers 9 bases. The CDR3 totals 15 residues. CDR1 is MGHRA and CDR2 is YSYEKL in the germline V gene. After removal of 2 bases from V and 4 bases from J, the junction contained 6 bases not matched to a gene. The CDR3 DNA sequence: TGCGCCAGCAGCCAACTTCGACTAGCGGAATACGAGCAGTACTTC. It is translated as CASSQLRLAEYEQYF.

V usage is TRBV4-1 and J usage is TRBJ1-1; TRBD1 is a possible D gene (5 bases). Per the germline V gene, CDR1 is MGHRA and CDR2 is YSYEKL. V was clipped by 0 bases and J by 1 base, with 12 bases between them. CDR3 size: 16 residues. The CDR3 loop reads CASSQDRGDWNTEAFF. The DNA for the CDR3 is TGCGCCAGCAGCCAAGATCGGGGGGATTGGAACACTGAAGCTTTCTTT.

The V gene is TRBV6-4, the J gene TRBJ2-1, with TRBD2 as a possible D gene (6 bases). The CDR3 is made up of 13 amino acids. Germline V gene lookup returns CDR1 MRHNA and CDR2 SNTAGT. The V and J ends lost 6 bases and 7 bases respectively, with 13 bases between them. CDR3 protein: CASSPTSSNEQFF. The CDR3 bases are TGTGCCAGCAGCCCAACTAGCTCGAATGAGCAGTTCTTC.

This clone was detected only a few times. The rearrangement links TRBV30 to TRBJ1-2; no firm D call. Germline V lookup: CDR1 GTSNPN, CDR2 SVGIG (reference sequence). The V end was cut by 0 bases, the J end by 7 bases, with 6 bases between. This CDR3 spans 11 amino acids. The CDR3 DNA sequence: TGTGCCTGGAGTGTTCCTTCTGGCTACACCTTC. Translating it yields CAWSVPSGYTF.

This chain links TRBV2 with TRBJ2-7; 11 bases agree with TRBD1. This CDR3 spans 15 amino acids. Germline-derived CDR1 and CDR2 are SNHLY and FYNNEI. The junction had 3 bases not matched to a gene; V was cut back by 2 bases and J by 3 bases. CDR3 sequence (DNA): TGTGCCAGCAGTGAAACTGGGACAGGGGGCTACGAGCAGTACTTC. Protein sequence: CASSETGTGGYEQYF.

The chain has TRBV27 and TRBJ2-3, with D perhaps TRBD1 (6 bases). The CDR3 runs 18 residues. CDR1 and CDR2 (germline): MNHEY, SMNVEV (reference sequence). Trimming left V 1 base short and J 3 bases short, with 20 bases between. CDR3 sequence: CASSLFIPGHSGTDTQYF. CDR3 nucleotide sequence: TGTGCCAGCAGTTTATTCATACCGGGACACTCAGGGACAGATACGCAGTATTTT.

The rearrangement joins TRBV19 to TRBJ1-2; D gene uncertain. The ends were cut back, 5 bases at V and 5 bases at J, with 9 bases in the middle. There are 12 residues in the CDR3. The germline V gene has CDR1 LNHDA and CDR2 SQIVND (reference sequence). This CDR3 reads CASSSGVYGYTF. CDR3 sequence (DNA): TGTGCCAGTAGTTCCGGGGTTTATGGCTACACCTTC.

This clone was observed a few times. V and J are TRBV28 and TRBJ1-2, with unresolved D. This CDR3 has 12 amino acids. V was cut by 2 bases and J by 5 bases, with 6 bases left in between. Germline V CDR1 and CDR2: MDHEN, SYDVKM. DNA of the CDR3: TGTGCCAGCAGTTTACGAGGGTATGGCTACACCTTC. It codes for CASSLRGYGYTF.

The chain combines TRBV27 with TRBJ1-5, with 7 bases identical to TRBD1. Looked up from germline, CDR1 is MNHEY and CDR2 is SMNVEV (reference sequence). The V segment lost 5 bases and the J segment 2 bases; nucleotides outside the gene matches: 9. This CDR3 spans 16 amino acids. The CDR3 loop is CASSPHRGIGNQPQHF. The CDR3 nucleotides read TGTGCCAGCAGTCCGCACAGGGGAATCGGCAATCAGCCCCAGCATTTT.

The chain uses TRBV7-2 and TRBJ2-1; 8 bases line up with TRBD2. The germline V gene has CDR1 SGHTA and CDR2 FQGNSA. V gave up 3 bases and J gave up 5 bases; unmatched junction bases: 18. This CDR3 is built from 19 residues. This chain's CDR3 is CASSFLVASGSPIDNEQFF. The CDR3 DNA sequence: TGTGCCAGCAGCTTCCTAGTTGCCAGCGGGAGTCCAATCGACAATGAGCAGTTCTTC.

This clone has a single count. DNA for the CDR3: TGTGCCAGCAGTTATCTGACGCCTCCGGGAGGCTACACCTTC. This sequence encodes CASSYLTPPGGYTF. The rearrangement joins TRBV6-5 to TRBJ1-2; D is unclear. V lost 3 bases and J 8 bases, leaving 16 bases between the germline ends. Germline loops: CDR1 MNHEY, CDR2 SVGAGI. This CDR3 has 14 amino acids.

CDR3 sequence: CSVESRGNTEAFF. The DNA of the CDR3 is TGCAGCGTTGAATCCAGGGGGAACACTGAAGCTTTCTTT. This chain connects TRBV29-1 to TRBJ1-1; D is possibly TRBD1 (6 bases). Germline values: CDR1 SQVTM, CDR2 ANQGSEA. V gave up 2 bases and J gave up 1 base, with 8 bases separating them. The length of the CDR3 is 13 residues. The full variable domain, with the rest looked up from reference TRBV29-1 and TRBJ1-1, is SAVISQKPSRDICQRGTSLTIQCQVDSQVTMMFWYRQQPGQSLTLIATANQGSEATYESGFVIDKFPISRPNLTFSTLTVSNMSPEDSSIYLCSVESRGNTEAFFGQGTRLTVV.

This clone was observed a single time. This chain connects TRBV29-1 to TRBJ2-7, with TRBD1 matching 8 bases. CDR3 length equals 14 residues. Germline CDR1 reads SQVTM; CDR2 reads ANQGSEA. V lost 4 bases and J lost 7; bases outside the gene matches: 12. CDR3 coding DNA: TGCAGCGTTGTGACAGGGGTTTTGATCCGTGAGCAGTACTTC. This sequence encodes CSVVTGVLIREQYF.

A remark on this clone: Other DNA sequences in the same sample also yield this CDR3. J is TRBJ1-1 and V is TRBV28; a possible D gene is TRBD1 (6 bases). There are 13 residues in the CDR3. The V gene's germline CDR1 is MDHEN and CDR2 SYDVKM. V was pared by 6 bases and J by 5 bases, with 13 bases between. The CDR3: CASSLQGLTEAFF. In DNA, the CDR3 is TGTGCCAGCAGCCTACAGGGTCTGACTGAAGCTTTCTTT.

The rearrangement links TRBV25-1 to TRBJ1-2; 7 bases are a match to TRBD1. CDR1 and CDR2 from the germline V gene are MGHDK and SYGVNS. The CDR3 is 12 amino acids. Trimming took 8 bases from V and 4 from J; bases not matched to a gene: 4. CDR3 residues: CASSAGGYGYTF. CDR3 DNA: TGTGCCAGCTCGGCAGGGGGCTATGGCTACACCTTC.

This clone was seen a single time. The chain links TRBV5-1 to TRBJ2-7, with unresolved D. In germline, CDR1 is SGHRS, CDR2 YFSETQ. V was cut by 0 bases and J by 2 bases, with 9 bases left in between. This CDR3 region has 14 residues. CDR3 in DNA: TGCGCCAGCAGCTTGGAAGCTTCTACCTACGAGCAGTACTTC. Translating it yields CASSLEASTYEQYF.

The chain couples TRBV7-7 to TRBJ2-2; TRBD2 matches at 8 bases. With 4 bases clipped from V and 4 bases from J, the junction kept 8 bases outside the gene matches. Germline V gene lookup returns CDR1 SSHAT and CDR2 FNYEAQ (reference sequence). This CDR3 is 16 amino acids long. The CDR3 DNA reads as TGTGCCAGCAGCTCGAGCAGCGGGGGACCCACCGGGGAGCTGTTTTTT. Encoded protein: CASSSSSGGPTGELFF.

The CDR3 bases are TGTGCCAGCAGTGGTGGACAGCGGCGAAATGAGCAGTTCTTC. Its translation is CASSGGQRRNEQFF. This sequence joins TRBV6-4 and TRBJ2-1; D is possibly TRBD1 (6 bases). The CDR3 spans 14 residues. Germline loops: CDR1 MRHNA, CDR2 SNTAGT. Trimming stripped 4 bases from V and 7 bases from J, with 14 bases between.

The chain carries TRBV28 and TRBJ2-3; D gene uncertain. V was clipped by 3 bases and J by 1 base, with 11 bases between them. The V gene's germline CDR1 is MDHEN and CDR2 SYDVKM. CDR3 length equals 15 residues. The CDR3 DNA is TGTGCCAGCAGTTTTAATCTCCCAGGCACAGATACGCAGTATTTT. This codes for CASSFNLPGTDTQYF.

Only a few counts were recorded for this clone. The chain joins TRBV14 to TRBJ1-1; no clear D. Deletions cut 3 bases from V and 3 bases from J, with 8 bases between. The CDR3 contains 13 residues. Germline CDR1 reads SGHDN; CDR2 reads FVKESK. The CDR3 DNA reads as TGTGCCAGCAGCCAGGAGGTTTACACTGAAGCTTTCTTT. Residues: CASSQEVYTEAFF.